Below are 23 T cell receptor beta chains sequenced from a single sample in a study of blood T cell repertoires in COVID-19 (TCRdb year 2020). The receptor library was made with the immunoSEQ multiplex PCR assay. TCRdb obtained this table from immuneACCESS and retained in-frame rearrangements with V and J assigned. These tables miss some clones; where compared with another copy, unresolved V genes account for less than half of the shortfall, and the remainder is unexplained. The sample profile shows about 100,000 clones; around four fifths of them were found once. 9% to 14% of the sample is taken by the ten largest. Sequencing was carried out using peripheral blood. Receptors were obtained from a woman aged 70-85 years with acute or convalescent COVID-19.

This sequence joins TRBV9 and TRBJ1-1, with D tentatively TRBD1 (5 bases). The CDR3 has 14 residues. V was pared by 2 bases and J by 3 bases, with 11 bases between. Looked up from germline, CDR1 is SGDLS and CDR2 is YYNGEE. CDR3 in amino acids: CASSVLDIDTEAFF. The CDR3 DNA reads as TGTGCCAGCAGCGTGTTGGACATAGACACTGAAGCTTTCTTT.

This chain uses TRBV3-1 (or the pseudogene TRBV3-2) with TRBJ1-3, with 7 positions matching TRBD1. This CDR3 has 16 amino acids. CDR1 and CDR2 from the germline V gene are LGHDT and YNNKEL (reference sequence). Losses at the gene ends were 4 bases for V and 0 bases for J; bases not matched to a gene: 6. The CDR3: CASSRIRGISGNTIYF. Written as DNA, the CDR3 is TGTGCCAGCAGCCGCATCAGGGGGATCTCTGGAAACACCATATATTTT.

The chain joins TRBV4-2 to TRBJ1-4, with 11 bases aligning to TRBD1. Trimming removed 6 bases from V and 0 bases from J; junction bases left unmatched: 3. CDR1 and CDR2 from the germline V gene are LGHNA and YNFKEQ. CDR3 length: 16 amino acids. CDR3 residues: CASRGTGGSTNEKLFF. For the CDR3, the DNA is TGTGCCAGCAGAGGGACAGGGGGTTCAACTAATGAAAAACTGTTTTTT.

The rearrangement uses TRBV6-1 and TRBJ1-1, with TRBD1 identical over 11 bases. The V gene end was trimmed by 2 bases and the J gene end by 6 bases; junction bases not matched to a gene: 17. This CDR3 has 19 amino acids. From germline, CDR1 is MNHNS and CDR2 SASEGT. The CDR3 loop is CASSEKGRGQGAPWAEAFF. In DNA form, the CDR3 reads TGTGCCAGCAGTGAAAAGGGGCGTGGACAGGGGGCCCCGTGGGCTGAAGCTTTCTTT.

CDR3 region: CASSLISGLETQYF. CDR3 sequence (DNA): TGTGCCAGCAGCTTGATCTCGGGTTTGGAGACCCAGTACTTC. The chain links TRBV5-5 to TRBJ2-5; D gene uncertain. Germline V gene data show CDR1 as SGHKS and CDR2 as YYEKEE (reference sequence). Trimming removed 1 base from V and 5 bases from J, with 12 bases in between. This CDR3 has 14 residues. The variable domain in full, completed from reference TRBV5-5 and TRBJ2-5, reads DAGVTQSPTHLIKTRGQQVTLRCSPISGHKSVSWYQQVLGQGPQFIFQYYEKEERGRGNFPDRFSARQFPNYSSELNVNALLLGDSALYLCASSLISGLETQYFGPGTRLLVL.

This clone has more than one count but fewer than ten. The chain carries TRBV5-1 and TRBJ1-6; a weak D match, TRBD1 (5 bases). The CDR3 has 15 residues. Trimming left V 6 bases short and J 5 bases short, with 15 bases between. The germline V gene encodes CDR1 SGHRS and CDR2 YFSETQ. The CDR3 nucleotides are TGCGCCAGCACCCCTGGGGGGGTTAATAATTCACCCCTCCACTTT. Its translation is CASTPGGVNNSPLHF.

The V gene is TRBV29-1, the J gene TRBJ1-1; possibly TRBD1 for D (5 bases). Germline CDR1 is SQVTM and CDR2 is ANQGSEA. The CDR3 runs to 13 residues. V gave up 5 bases and J gave up 0 bases, with 10 bases separating them. CDR3 amino acids: CSVSTAMNTEAFF. The CDR3 bases are TGCAGCGTTTCGACAGCCATGAACACTGAAGCTTTCTTT.

The chain uses TRBV19 and TRBJ2-7, with D perhaps TRBD1 (5 bases). Germline V CDR1 and CDR2: LNHDA, SQIVND (reference sequence). This CDR3 has 13 residues. Deletions cut 1 base from V and 3 bases from J, with 7 bases between. The CDR3 protein is CASSIADSYEQYV. CDR3 DNA sequence: TGTGCCAGTAGTATAGCTGACAGCTACGAGCAGTACGTC.

V gene TRBV6-6 combines with J gene TRBJ1-1; 8 bases fit TRBD1. Germline CDR1 MNHNY, CDR2 SVGAGI (reference sequence). This CDR3 comprises 14 residues. The V gene end was trimmed by 2 bases and the J gene end by 6 bases; junction bases not matched to a gene: 5. CDR3 sequence (DNA): TGTGCCAGCAGTTACGACAGGGGACCCCCTGAAGCTTTCTTT. Protein: CASSYDRGPPEAFF.

CDR3 amino acids: CASSALRDVGYTF. The CDR3 DNA sequence: TGTGCCAGCTCAGCGCTCAGGGATGTCGGCTACACCTTC. This chain links TRBV18 with TRBJ1-2; D is possibly TRBD1 (5 bases). Germline V CDR1 and CDR2: KGHSH, LQKENI. This CDR3 is built from 13 residues. V gave up 5 bases and J gave up 8 bases, with 15 bases separating them.

This clone showed up just once. This chain joins TRBV29-1 and TRBJ2-5; D uncertain. The V end lost 7 bases, the J end lost 0 bases, and 9 bases lay between the germline ends. The CDR3 loop spans 12 amino acids. Germline V gives CDR1 SQVTM, CDR2 ANQGSEA. CDR3 DNA: TGCAGCGCCCAAGAGTACCAAGAGACCCAGTACTTC. Translating gives CSAQEYQETQYF.

This clone was detected only a few times. The rearrangement uses TRBV5-4 and TRBJ1-1; D is unclear. V dropped 0 bases and J dropped 5 bases, with 11 bases sitting between them. Germline CDR1 is SGHNT and CDR2 is YYREEE (reference sequence). This CDR3 contains 14 residues. The DNA of the CDR3 is TGTGCCAGCAGCTTGGCCGGAGAGGATACTGAAGCTTTCTTT. Translating gives CASSLAGEDTEAFF. Full variable domain (remainder filled in from reference TRBV5-4 and TRBJ1-1): ETGVTQSPTHLIKTRGQQVTLRCSSQSGHNTVSWYQQALGQGPQFIFQYYREEENGRGNFPPRFSGLQFPNYSSELNVNALELDDSALYLCASSLAGEDTEAFFGQGTRLTVV.

This chain uses TRBV5-4 with TRBJ1-1; D remains ambiguous. The CDR3 is made up of 14 amino acids. Trimming left V 1 base short and J 3 bases short, with 10 bases between. CDR1 is SGHNT, CDR2 YYREEE, per germline (reference sequence). CDR3 sequence reads: CASSLRGSYTEAFF. Here the CDR3 DNA reads TGTGCCAGCAGCTTGAGAGGTTCGTACACTGAAGCTTTCTTT. Using reference TRBV5-4 and TRBJ1-1 for the parts outside the CDR3, the full variable domain is ETGVTQSPTHLIKTRGQQVTLRCSSQSGHNTVSWYQQALGQGPQFIFQYYREEENGRGNFPPRFSGLQFPNYSSELNVNALELDDSALYLCASSLRGSYTEAFFGQGTRLTVV.

The chain links TRBV18 to TRBJ1-2; tentative D call: TRBD1 (6 bases). Germline CDR1 KGHSH, CDR2 LQKENI. The CDR3 runs 14 residues. V lost 0 bases and J lost 7, with 12 bases in between. CDR3 sequence reads: CASSPPQGSVGYTF. CDR3 nucleotides: TGTGCCAGCTCACCACCCCAGGGGTCGGTTGGCTACACCTTC.

The chain employs TRBV28 and TRBJ2-7, with 12 bases matching TRBD2. This CDR3 is built from 14 residues. Germline assignment: CDR1 MDHEN and CDR2 SYDVKM. J was trimmed by 3 bases and V by 6 bases; bases with no gene match: 3. The CDR3 nucleotides are TGTGCCAGCAGAAGGACTAGCGGGATCTACGAGCAGTACGTC. As protein: CASRRTSGIYEQYV.

Concerning this clone itself: Other DNA sequences in this sample translate to the same CDR3. The genes are TRBV19 and TRBJ2-3; tentatively, D is TRBD2 (6 bases). V lost 5 bases, J lost 3 bases, and 9 bases lay in between. The CDR3 sequence is 13 residues long. Per germline, CDR1 LNHDA and CDR2 SQIVND (reference sequence). The CDR3 spells CASSGRGTDTQYF. CDR3 nucleotide sequence: TGTGCCAGTAGTGGTCGGGGGACAGATACGCAGTATTTT.

The rearrangement uses TRBV6-2 or TRBV6-3 and TRBJ2-7, with D perhaps TRBD2 (5 bases). The CDR3 covers 12 residues. Per germline, CDR1 MNHEY and CDR2 SVGEGT. V shed 5 bases and J shed 6 bases, with 11 bases lying between them. The CDR3 loop reads CASSGAGVEQYV. The CDR3 DNA is TGTGCCAGCAGTGGCGCCGGGGTCGAGCAGTACGTC.

Comment on this clone: Just one base apart from a much larger clone, this may be a read error. The chain carries TRBV7-8 and TRBJ1-2; no reliable D call. Trimming took off 0 bases at V and 2 bases at J, with 4 bases between the two ends. CDR1 is SGHVS, CDR2 FQNEAQ, per germline. The CDR3 covers 13 residues. The CDR3, as DNA: TGTGCCAGCAGCTTAGCGCGGAACTATGGCTACACCTTC. Amino acid sequence: CASSLARNYGYTF.

This chain joins TRBV3-1 (or the pseudogene TRBV3-2) and TRBJ2-3; TRBD2 matches at 7 bases. The ends lost 2 bases at V and 4 bases at J; junction bases unmatched: 3. The CDR3 totals 14 residues. Germline V gene sequence: CDR1 LGHDT, CDR2 YNNKEL (reference sequence). CDR3 amino acids: CASSQRGLPDTQYF. CDR3 in DNA: TGTGCCAGCAGCCAAAGGGGACTACCAGATACGCAGTATTTT.

V is TRBV6-5 and J is TRBJ2-7; no clear D. Deletions cut 3 bases from V and 0 bases from J, with 15 bases between. CDR1 and CDR2 (germline): MNHEY, SVGAGI. The CDR3 totals 16 residues. DNA of the CDR3: TGTGCCAGCAGTTATTCGACACAGAACCCCTCCTACGAGCAGTACTTC. Protein product: CASSYSTQNPSYEQYF.

The V and J genes are TRBV30 and TRBJ1-5; TRBD1 is a possible D gene (6 bases). CDR3 length: 14 residues. Trimming left V 0 bases short and J 3 bases short, with 9 bases between. The germline V gene has CDR1 GTSNPN and CDR2 SVGIG (reference sequence). The CDR3 DNA reads as TGTGCCTGGAGTGTAGGACAGTTCAATCAGCCCCAGCATTTT. Translation gives CAWSVGQFNQPQHF.

The genes are TRBV3-1 (or the pseudogene TRBV3-2) and TRBJ1-5; tentatively, D is TRBD1 (5 bases). CDR1 and CDR2 from the germline V gene are LGHDT and YNNKEL (reference sequence). The ends were cut back, 2 bases at V and 6 bases at J, with 11 bases in the middle. CDR3 length: 14 residues. This CDR3 is CASSQFGRGQPQHF. The CDR3, as DNA: TGTGCCAGCAGCCAATTTGGTAGGGGTCAGCCCCAGCATTTT.

Ten or more counts support this clone. V is TRBV2 and J is TRBJ1-1; unclear D gene. This CDR3 region has 15 residues. Germline CDR1 reads SNHLY; CDR2 reads FYNNEI. Trimming cost V 5 bases and J 2 bases, with 15 bases left between them. For the CDR3, the DNA is TGTGCCAGCAGTTGGGGAGCGGCGGTTAACACTGAAGCTTTCTTT. Amino acid sequence: CASSWGAAVNTEAFF.